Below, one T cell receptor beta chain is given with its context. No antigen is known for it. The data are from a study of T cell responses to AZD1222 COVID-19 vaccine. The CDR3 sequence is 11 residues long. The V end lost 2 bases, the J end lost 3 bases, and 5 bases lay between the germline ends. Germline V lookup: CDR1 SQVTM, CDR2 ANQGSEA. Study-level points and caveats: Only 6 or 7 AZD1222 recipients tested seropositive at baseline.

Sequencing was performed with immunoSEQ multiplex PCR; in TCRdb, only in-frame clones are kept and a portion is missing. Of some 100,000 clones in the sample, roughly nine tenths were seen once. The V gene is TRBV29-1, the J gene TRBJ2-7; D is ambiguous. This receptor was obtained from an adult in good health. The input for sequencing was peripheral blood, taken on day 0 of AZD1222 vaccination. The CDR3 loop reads CSVENGYEQYF. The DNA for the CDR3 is TGCAGCGTTGAAAATGGCTACGAGCAGTACTTC.